This T cell receptor (beta chain) was captured by sequencing in a study of T cell repertoires in cytomegalovirus infection (dated by TCRdb to the late 2010s). At the level of the whole study: Alongside well-studied HLA-B-restricted epitopes, the peptide stimulations were aimed at recently identified HLA-C-restricted CMV epitopes, whose presentation resists viral immunomodulation. Donor HLA type was relevant to the analysis, because carriage of CMV infection together with the matching HLA type was indicated by public TCR beta signatures. General findings and caveats noted by the study authors: In the ex vivo response, HLA-C-restricted CMV-specific TCR beta clonotypes were dominant, and in two of eight donors the single most frequent clonotype came from this HLA-C-restricted group. In both this cohort and an independent cohort of 350 or so donors, the cumulative frequency of public TCR beta family members distinguished carriers of CMV infection plus the relevant HLA type.

Deletion took 4 bases off V and 6 bases off J, with a span of 12 bases between the germline ends. From the cysteine up to the phenylalanine, the CDR3 has a length of 14 residues. Here the CDR3 DNA is all that survives: 42 bases in frame from base 1. TCRdb shows the sequencer as Illumina HiSeq 1500. TCRdb handled the public reads itself, with Q25 trimming in fastp and clone calling in MiXCR, and kept productive beta chains. Every distinct CDR3 protein forms one entry, paired with its most common genes and DNA. This sample is represented by 650,000 to 850,000 distinct CDR3 sequences; about 27% of them were singletons. The ten largest make up roughly 14% of the sample. For this clonotype: The antigen it binds to is not known. Base quality data are lacking; no much larger clone is found one base away.

The intended sense of this specimen's treatment or condition label: in vitro stimulation with specific CMV peptide epitopes to enrich CMV-specific T cells. The sample consisted of cultured CD8+ T cells from PBMCs, taken from culture after CMV antigen stimulation. The sequence was obtained from a human donor in good health (CMV status not recorded). Some clones in this sample may be carry-over from other donors' samples. The chain is encoded by TRBV12-3 or TRBV12-4 joined to TRBJ2-2, with a tentative D gene TRBD2 over 6 matching bases. CDR3 loop: CASSWEVAAGELFF. The bases read TGTGCCAGCAGTTGGGAGGTTGCCGCCGGGGAGCTGTTTTTT.